One and the same sample provided the 31 T cell receptor beta chains below, sequenced in a study of response to subunit inactivated influenza vaccine. From the RT-PCR reads, TCRdb called clonotypes with MiXCR, one entry per CDR3 protein. The sample holds around 200,000 distinct CDR3 sequences, 13% to 15% seen once. The material sequenced was CD8+ T cells sorted from PBMCs, taken more than 4 days after vaccination. Source of these receptors: a man aged 45-60 years who received an inactivated influenza vaccine.

This clonotype showed up just a few times. The genes are TRBV7-6 and TRBJ2-2; no firm D call. Germline V CDR1 and CDR2: SGHVS, FNYEAQ. With 3 bases removed from V and 6 bases from J, the gap between germline ends came to 5 bases. The CDR3 length is 12 residues. The CDR3 sequence is CASSFAAGELFF. Here the CDR3 DNA reads TGTGCCAGCAGCTTCGCGGCCGGGGAGCTGTTTTTT. The full variable domain, in which reference TRBV7-6 and TRBJ2-2 provide the parts outside the CDR3, is GAGVSQSPRYKVTKRGQDVALRCDPISGHVSLYWYRQALGQGPEFLTYFNYEAQQDKSGLPNDRFSAERPEGSISTLTIQRTEQRDSAMYRCASSFAAGELFFGEGSRLTVL.

In its sample, this clonotype was seen a few times. The chain uses TRBV5-1 and TRBJ2-5; TRBD1 aligns across 7 bases. Per germline, CDR1 SGHRS and CDR2 YFSETQ. The CDR3 has 15 amino acids. The trim removed 0 bases at V and 5 bases at J, leaving 7 bases unmatched. This CDR3 reads CASSLGQGITETQYF. The CDR3 DNA reads as TGCGCCAGCAGCTTGGGACAGGGAATAACGGAGACCCAGTACTTC.

The chain is built from TRBV19 and TRBJ2-1; no reliable D call. Germline CDR1 is LNHDA and CDR2 is SQIVND (reference sequence). V was pared by 3 bases and J by 3 bases, with 6 bases between. The CDR3 spans 13 residues. CDR3 region: CASSIYFYNEQFF. As DNA, the CDR3 is TGTGCCAGTAGTATTTACTTCTACAATGAGCAGTTCTTC. The full variable domain, in which reference TRBV19 and TRBJ2-1 provide the parts outside the CDR3, is DGGITQSPKYLFRKEGQNVTLSCEQNLNHDAMYWYRQDPGQGLRLIYYSQIVNDFQKGDIAEGYSVSREKKESFPLTVTSAQKNPTAFYLCASSIYFYNEQFFGPGTRLTVL.

This clonotype has at least ten counts. The V gene is TRBV7-9, the J gene TRBJ1-6; a possible D gene is TRBD1 (6 bases). V lost 1 base, J lost 13 bases, and 11 bases lay in between. Germline V gene lookup returns CDR1 SEHNR and CDR2 FQNEAQ (reference sequence). CDR3 size: 13 residues. CDR3 nucleotide sequence: TGTGCCAGCAGCTTAGAACAGGGAGCGCCCCTCCACTTT. Translation gives CASSLEQGAPLHF. Looking up the rest from reference TRBV7-9 and TRBJ1-6 gives the full variable domain: DTGVSQNPRHKITKRGQNVTFRCDPISEHNRLYWYRQTLGQGPEFLTYFQNEAQLEKSRLLSDRFSAERPKGSFSTLEIQRTEQGDSAMYLCASSLEQGAPLHFGNGTRLTVT.

In its sample, this clonotype was seen a few times. CDR3 DNA: TGTGCCAGTAGTCCACTAGCGGGAGCAACAGATACGCAGTATTTT. Translated, it gives CASSPLAGATDTQYF. This chain joins TRBV19 and TRBJ2-3; 11 nucleotides align to TRBD2. The V gene end was trimmed by 5 bases and the J gene end by 3 bases; junction bases not matched to a gene: 4. Germline V gene sequence: CDR1 LNHDA, CDR2 SQIVND (reference sequence). This CDR3 comprises 15 residues.

V and J are TRBV7-6 and TRBJ2-3; D is possibly TRBD2 (7 bases). The V gene's germline CDR1 is SGHVS and CDR2 FNYEAQ. Trimming shortened V by 7 bases and J by 5 bases, and 19 bases separated the two germline ends. This CDR3 contains 15 residues. CDR3 sequence reads: CASTPGRGAEDTQYF. For the CDR3, the DNA is TGTGCCAGCACCCCCGGCCGGGGGGCAGAAGATACGCAGTATTTT. Full variable domain (outside the CDR3, taken from reference TRBV7-6 and TRBJ2-3): GAGVSQSPRYKVTKRGQDVALRCDPISGHVSLYWYRQALGQGPEFLTYFNYEAQQDKSGLPNDRFSAERPEGSISTLTIQRTEQRDSAMYRCASTPGRGAEDTQYFGPGTRLTVL.

J is TRBJ2-7 and V is TRBV7-9, with 10 nucleotides matching TRBD2. Germline V gives CDR1 SEHNR, CDR2 FQNEAQ (reference sequence). This CDR3 region has 14 residues. The J segment lost 3 bases and the V segment lost 4 bases, leaving 3 bases of the junction unmatched. CDR3 sequence reads: CASSSRTSGYEQYF. The CDR3 coding sequence is TGTGCCAGCAGCTCCCGGACTAGCGGCTACGAGCAGTACTTC.

This clonotype was picked up a small number of times. The chain has TRBV5-6 and TRBJ2-7; a possible D gene is TRBD1 (6 bases). Trimming removed 5 bases at V and 3 bases at J, with 15 bases between. Germline V gene lookup returns CDR1 SGHDT and CDR2 YYEEEE. The CDR3 runs 14 residues. The CDR3 protein is CASSQGQGIYEQYF. CDR3 DNA: TGTGCCAGCAGTCAAGGTCAGGGGATCTACGAGCAGTACTTC.

This clonotype appeared a few times. V is TRBV4-1 and J is TRBJ2-7; D not resolved. Per germline, CDR1 MGHRA and CDR2 YSYEKL. V lost 8 bases to trimming and J lost 2 bases, with 13 bases between them. The CDR3 is 13 residues long. The CDR3 protein is CASARRVAYEQYF. The CDR3 coding sequence is TGCGCCAGCGCCCGAAGAGTTGCCTACGAGCAGTACTTC.

The rearrangement links TRBV30 to TRBJ1-5; D is uncertain. Deletions cut 1 base from V and 3 bases from J, with 4 bases between. Germline loops: CDR1 GTSNPN, CDR2 SVGIG (reference sequence). This CDR3 is 12 amino acids long. In DNA, the CDR3 is TGTGCCTGGAGTGGAACCAATCAGCCCCAGCATTTT. Protein product: CAWSGTNQPQHF.

The rearrangement joins TRBV6-1 to TRBJ2-1, with 13 nucleotides matching TRBD2. Germline V lookup: CDR1 MNHNS, CDR2 SASEGT. V was pared by 6 bases and J by 4 bases, with 6 bases of the junction left unmatched. This CDR3 spans 16 amino acids. The CDR3 DNA sequence: TGTGCCAGCAGCCGAGGGACTAGCGGGACGTACAATGAGCAGTTCTTC. This gives the protein CASSRGTSGTYNEQFF.

The chain combines TRBV27 with TRBJ2-7; 12 bases map to TRBD2. The V segment lost 4 bases and the J segment 4 bases; nucleotides outside the gene matches: 14. The CDR3 contains 18 residues. Germline CDR1 reads MNHEY; CDR2 reads SMNVEV (reference sequence). The CDR3 DNA follows: TGTGCCAGCAGTTCGGCTAGCGGGGGGGCCCATCGTGCGTACGAGCAGTACTTC. Translating it yields CASSSASGGAHRAYEQYF.

The V gene is TRBV6-5, the J gene TRBJ2-5; D possibly corresponds to TRBD2 (7 bases). The ends were cut back, 2 bases at V and 4 bases at J, with 14 bases in the middle. The CDR3 runs to 15 residues. The germline gives CDR1 MNHEY, CDR2 SVGAGI. The CDR3 region has the DNA TGTGCCAGCAGTTACACAGGGTGGGGGGGAGAGACCCAGTACTTC. Protein: CASSYTGWGGETQYF.

The chain combines TRBV20-1 with TRBJ2-3, with D unresolved. Germline V gene sequence: CDR1 DFQATT, CDR2 SNEGSKA (reference sequence). CDR3 size: 11 residues. Trimming took 3 bases from V and 3 from J, leaving 4 bases between them. The chain's CDR3 is CSASETDTQYF. The CDR3 DNA reads as TGCAGTGCTAGTGAGACAGATACGCAGTATTTT.

This clonotype has a handful of counts. The gene calls are TRBV12-3 or TRBV12-4 and TRBJ2-2; 7 bases line up with TRBD2. The ends lost 5 bases at V and 5 bases at J; junction bases unmatched: 5. The CDR3 extends over 14 amino acids. The CDR3 bases are TGTGCCAGCAGTCAGCGGGGAGGGACCGGGGAGCTGTTTTTT. This gives the protein CASSQRGGTGELFF.

This clonotype was picked up many times. The chain couples TRBV19 to TRBJ2-3; TRBD2 is a possible D gene (6 bases). Germline V gene sequence: CDR1 LNHDA, CDR2 SQIVND (reference sequence). The CDR3 runs to 13 residues. Deletions cut 6 bases from V and 0 bases from J, with 7 bases between. The CDR3 DNA reads as TGTGCCAGTAGCGGGGGTAGCACAGATACGCAGTATTTT. Protein product: CASSGGSTDTQYF.

This clonotype was detected a few times. This chain uses TRBV7-6 with TRBJ1-6; no definite D call. The germline gives CDR1 SGHVS, CDR2 FNYEAQ. The CDR3 loop spans 16 amino acids. V shed 0 bases and J shed 9 bases, with 15 bases lying between them. The CDR3 DNA follows: TGTGCCAGCAGCTTAGCTGGGGAGCCGGGATCTTCACCCCTCCACTTT. Protein: CASSLAGEPGSSPLHF.

CDR3 bases: TGTGCCAGCAGTCACTATTTCAGGGAGACCCAGTACTTC. This codes for CASSHYFRETQYF. The chain recombines TRBV12-3 or TRBV12-4 with TRBJ2-5; D uncertain. The germline V and J ends were trimmed by 5 bases and 5 bases, with 12 bases remaining between them. This CDR3 spans 13 amino acids.

The CDR3 coding sequence is TGCGCCAGCAGCTTGAGTGACAGGGGAGACGGCTACACCTTC. It yields the protein CASSLSDRGDGYTF. This chain links TRBV5-1 with TRBJ1-2; 8 bases map to TRBD1. The CDR3 runs to 14 residues. The germline gives CDR1 SGHRS, CDR2 YFSETQ. The trim removed 1 base at V and 8 bases at J, leaving 7 bases unmatched.

The table lists this clonotype with many counts. V usage is TRBV27 and J usage is TRBJ2-2; tentatively, D is TRBD1 (5 bases). V lost 4 bases and J 2 bases, leaving 8 bases between the germline ends. CDR1 and CDR2 (germline): MNHEY, SMNVEV (reference sequence). The CDR3 has 14 amino acids. This CDR3 reads CASSYDRNTGELFF. As DNA, the CDR3 is TGTGCCAGCAGTTACGACAGAAACACCGGGGAGCTGTTTTTT.

The V and J genes are TRBV7-9 and TRBJ1-1; 9 bases are shared with TRBD1. V lost 5 bases and J lost 5; bases outside the gene matches: 9. The CDR3 has 15 amino acids. The V gene's germline CDR1 is SEHNR and CDR2 FQNEAQ (reference sequence). CDR3 nucleotides: TGTGCCAGCAGCCGATCAGGGACAGGGAGTACTGAAGCTTTCTTT. Encoded protein: CASSRSGTGSTEAFF.

In its sample, this clonotype was seen a few times. The rearrangement joins TRBV4-3 to TRBJ2-2; 9 nucleotides match TRBD2. V shed 8 bases, J shed 4 bases, and the junction held 11 bases outside the gene matches. Germline V lookup: CDR1 LGHNA, CDR2 YSLEER. The CDR3 consists of 16 residues. The CDR3 protein is CASHDLAGAPTGELFF. The DNA of the CDR3 is TGCGCCAGCCATGACTTAGCGGGAGCTCCCACCGGGGAGCTGTTTTTT.

This clonotype was observed a handful of times. The gene calls are TRBV6-5 and TRBJ2-3; D possibly corresponds to TRBD2 (5 bases). Germline CDR1 reads MNHEY; CDR2 reads SVGAGI. V dropped 4 bases and J dropped 1 base, with 9 bases sitting between them. The CDR3 sequence is 14 residues long. The CDR3: CASSFAGGTDTQYF. The CDR3, as DNA: TGTGCCAGCAGTTTCGCGGGCGGCACAGATACGCAGTATTTT.

This clonotype appeared a few times. This chain links TRBV7-2 with TRBJ2-1, with 7 bases lining up with TRBD1. The V segment lost 1 base and the J segment 10 bases; nucleotides outside the gene matches: 4. The CDR3 is 13 amino acids. The germline CDR1 and CDR2 sequences are SGHTA and FQGNSA. This CDR3 is CASSLDRGAEQFF. Here the CDR3 DNA reads TGTGCCAGCAGCTTAGACAGGGGAGCAGAGCAGTTCTTC.

The CDR3 here is CASSHTLVTGELFF. Here the CDR3 DNA reads TGCGCCAGCAGCCACACACTAGTGACCGGGGAGCTGTTTTTT. The chain joins TRBV4-3 to TRBJ2-2, with D possibly TRBD2 on 5 matching bases. The V and J ends lost 3 bases and 5 bases respectively, with 10 bases between them. Germline loops: CDR1 LGHNA, CDR2 YSLEER. The CDR3 is 14 amino acids.

This clonotype appeared a few times. V is TRBV9 and J is TRBJ2-7; TRBD2 might be the D (5 bases). CDR1 is SGDLS, CDR2 YYNGEE, per germline. V was trimmed by 0 bases and J by 0 bases, leaving 7 bases between them. The CDR3 loop spans 14 amino acids. The CDR3 here is CASSVGAVSYEQYF. For the CDR3, the DNA is TGTGCCAGCAGCGTAGGAGCGGTCTCCTACGAGCAGTACTTC. Based on the CDR3 plus reference TRBV9 and TRBJ2-7, the full variable domain is DSGVTQTPKHLITATGQRVTLRCSPRSGDLSVYWYQQSLDQGLQFLIQYYNGEERAKGNILERFSAQQFPDLHSELNLSSLELGDSALYFCASSVGAVSYEQYFGPGTRLTVT.

V and J are TRBV7-8 and TRBJ2-3; no clear D gene. Germline CDR1 SGHVS, CDR2 FQNEAQ. This CDR3 spans 15 amino acids. Trimming removed 1 base from V and 4 bases from J, with 12 bases in between. The CDR3 DNA follows: TGTGCCAGCAGCTTAGTTTTTGCGGTCTCAGATACGCAGTATTTT. Its translation: CASSLVFAVSDTQYF.

V and J are TRBV4-3 and TRBJ2-7, with a tentative D call TRBD2 (5 bases). CDR1 is LGHNA, CDR2 YSLEER, per germline. The ends were cut back, 0 bases at V and 2 bases at J, with 14 bases in the middle. This CDR3 is 16 amino acids long. The CDR3 coding sequence is TGCGCCAGCAGCCAAGATTTCCGGGCGGGTACCTACGAGCAGTACTTC. It encodes CASSQDFRAGTYEQYF.

The chain recombines TRBV7-8 with TRBJ2-3, with D perhaps TRBD1 or TRBD2 (7 bases each). V lost 1 base and J lost 0, with 20 bases in between. CDR1 and CDR2 (germline): SGHVS, FQNEAQ. CDR3 length: 19 amino acids. The CDR3 nucleotides are TGTGCCAGCAGCTTAGAGTCCTCCCCAGGGGGAGGGAGCACAGATACGCAGTATTTT. Translating it yields CASSLESSPGGGSTDTQYF.

This clonotype has only a few counts. The V call is TRBV4-3, the J call TRBJ2-7; 9 nucleotides match TRBD1. The CDR3 loop spans 15 amino acids. J was trimmed by 5 bases and V by 4 bases; bases with no gene match: 9. Germline CDR1 LGHNA, CDR2 YSLEER. The CDR3 is CASSLGTGLLDEQYF. The DNA for the CDR3 is TGCGCCAGCAGCCTCGGGACAGGGCTACTAGACGAGCAGTACTTC.

This clonotype has only a few counts. Here the CDR3 reads CASSPSQYSPLHF. CDR3 DNA sequence: TGTGCCAGCAGCCCCTCCCAGTACTCACCCCTCCACTTT. The chain has TRBV27 and TRBJ1-6; D uncertain. Germline CDR1 is MNHEY and CDR2 is SMNVEV (reference sequence). The CDR3 has 13 amino acids. V was clipped by 6 bases and J by 10 bases, with 13 bases between them.